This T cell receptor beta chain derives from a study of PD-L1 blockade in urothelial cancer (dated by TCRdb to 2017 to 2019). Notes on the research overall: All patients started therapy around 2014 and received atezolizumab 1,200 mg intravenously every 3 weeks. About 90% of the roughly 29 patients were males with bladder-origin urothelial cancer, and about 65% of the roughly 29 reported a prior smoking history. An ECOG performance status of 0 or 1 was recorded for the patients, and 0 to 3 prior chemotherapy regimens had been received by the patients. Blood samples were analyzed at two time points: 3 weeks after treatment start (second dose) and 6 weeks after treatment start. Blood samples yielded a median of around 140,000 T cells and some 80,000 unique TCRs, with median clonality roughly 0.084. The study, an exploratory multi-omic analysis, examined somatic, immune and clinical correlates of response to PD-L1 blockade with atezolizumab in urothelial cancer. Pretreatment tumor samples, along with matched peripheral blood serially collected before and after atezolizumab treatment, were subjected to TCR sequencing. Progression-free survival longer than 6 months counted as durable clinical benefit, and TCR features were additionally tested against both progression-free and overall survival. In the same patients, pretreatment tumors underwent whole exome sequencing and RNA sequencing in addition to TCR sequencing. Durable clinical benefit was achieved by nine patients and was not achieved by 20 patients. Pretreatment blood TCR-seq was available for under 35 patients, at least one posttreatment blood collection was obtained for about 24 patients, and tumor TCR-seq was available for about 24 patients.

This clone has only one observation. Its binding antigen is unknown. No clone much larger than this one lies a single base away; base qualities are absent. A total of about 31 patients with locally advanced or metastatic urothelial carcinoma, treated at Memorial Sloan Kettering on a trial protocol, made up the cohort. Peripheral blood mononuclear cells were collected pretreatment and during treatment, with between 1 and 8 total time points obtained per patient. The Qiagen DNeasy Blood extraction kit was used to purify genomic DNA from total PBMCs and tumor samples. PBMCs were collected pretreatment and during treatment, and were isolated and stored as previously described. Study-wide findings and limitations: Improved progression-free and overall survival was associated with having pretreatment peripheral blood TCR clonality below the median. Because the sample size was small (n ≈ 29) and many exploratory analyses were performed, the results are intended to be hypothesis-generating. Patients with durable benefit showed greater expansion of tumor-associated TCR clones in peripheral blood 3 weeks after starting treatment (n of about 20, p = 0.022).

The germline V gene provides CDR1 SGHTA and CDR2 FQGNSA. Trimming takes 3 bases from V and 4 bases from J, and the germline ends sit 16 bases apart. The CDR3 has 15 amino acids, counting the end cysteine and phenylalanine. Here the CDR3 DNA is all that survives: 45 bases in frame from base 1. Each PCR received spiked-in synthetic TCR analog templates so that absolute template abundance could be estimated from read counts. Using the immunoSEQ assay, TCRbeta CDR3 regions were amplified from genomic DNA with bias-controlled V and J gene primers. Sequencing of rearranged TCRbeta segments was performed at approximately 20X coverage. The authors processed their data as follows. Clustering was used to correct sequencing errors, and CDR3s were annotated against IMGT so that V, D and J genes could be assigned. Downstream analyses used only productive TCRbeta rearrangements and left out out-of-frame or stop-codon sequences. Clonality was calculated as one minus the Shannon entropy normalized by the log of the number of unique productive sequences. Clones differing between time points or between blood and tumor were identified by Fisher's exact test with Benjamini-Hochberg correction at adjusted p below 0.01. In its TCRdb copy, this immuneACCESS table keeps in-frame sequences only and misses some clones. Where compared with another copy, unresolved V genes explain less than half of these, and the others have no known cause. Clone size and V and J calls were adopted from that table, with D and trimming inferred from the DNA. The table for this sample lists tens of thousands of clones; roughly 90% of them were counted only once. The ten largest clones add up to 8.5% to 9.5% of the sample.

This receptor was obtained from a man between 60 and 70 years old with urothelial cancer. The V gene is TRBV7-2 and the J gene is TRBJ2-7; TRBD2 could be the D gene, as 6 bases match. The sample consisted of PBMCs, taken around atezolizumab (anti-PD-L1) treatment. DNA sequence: TGTGCCAGCAGCTTCCCCCGGGGCGGGGCTTACGAGCAGTACTTC. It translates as CASSFPRGGAYEQYF. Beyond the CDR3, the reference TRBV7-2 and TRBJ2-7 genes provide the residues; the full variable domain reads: GAGVSQSPSNKVTEKGKDVELRCDPISGHTALYWYRQSLGQGLEFLIYFQGNSAPDKSGLPSDRFSAERTGGSVSTLTIQRTQQEDSAVYLCASSFPRGGAYEQYFGPGTRLTVT.